This TCR beta chain derives from a study of shared clonotypes between healthy human individuals. The authors' processing: Quality scores were absent from the junction-only immunoSEQ sequences, so filtering differed. Here immunoSEQ multiplex PCR was the method, and the copy in TCRdb shows in-frame clones only, minus some. V and J calls plus clone size are reproduced from that table; the DNA served to infer D and trimming. The sample carries approximately 2,300,000 clones, just under 95% recorded once. Whole-study results and caveats: A handful of donors showed sharing of approximately 5% of naive CD4 clonotypes.

About this clone: What it binds is unknown.

Germline CDR1 reads SGDLS; CDR2 reads YYNGEE. The CDR3 consists of 14 residues. Deletions cut 3 bases from V and 7 bases from J, with 17 bases between. The sequenced sample consisted of naive CD4+ T cells from PBMCs. As to subset: CD45RA+ positively selected. The TCR sequence derives from a man between 18 and 29 years old in good health. Some clones in this sample may be carry-over from other donors' samples. V and J are TRBV9 and TRBJ2-7; maybe TRBD2 (5 bases). CDR3 region: CASSASAGRGEQYF. The CDR3 bases are TGTGCCAGCAGCGCCTCCGCGGGCCGCGGGGAGCAGTACTTC.